The next 27 T cell receptor beta chains were all read from a single sample in a study of CD4+ T cells in melanoma. Measured with immunoSEQ multiplex PCR; TCRdb has only the in-frame clones, and not every one. Of 120,000 to 150,000 clones listed, 80% to 95% are singletons. These receptors were obtained from a human donor with melanoma.

Note on this clone: The same CDR3 also results from other DNA sequences found in this sample. This chain links TRBV20-1 with TRBJ1-1; perhaps TRBD1 as D (5 bases). V dropped 3 bases and J dropped 5 bases, with 7 bases sitting between them. Looked up from germline, CDR1 is DFQATT and CDR2 is SNEGSKA (reference sequence). This CDR3 is 11 amino acids long. The CDR3 region has the DNA TGCAGTGCTAGCAGGGTAACTGAAGCTTTCTTT. It is translated as CSASRVTEAFF.

The CDR3 is CASSLQTSTAEQFF. DNA for the CDR3: TGCGCCAGCAGCTTGCAGACTAGCACGGCTGAGCAGTTCTTC. V is TRBV5-1 and J is TRBJ2-1; 7 bases match TRBD2. The CDR3 totals 14 residues. The V gene's germline CDR1 is SGHRS and CDR2 YFSETQ. V shed 1 base, J shed 9 bases, and the junction held 7 bases outside the gene matches.

The chain links TRBV30 to TRBJ2-2; D not certain. CDR1 is GTSNPN, CDR2 SVGIG, per germline (reference sequence). V gave up 0 bases and J gave up 7 bases, with 15 bases separating them. This CDR3 has 15 residues. CDR3 region: CAWSVARTGIGELFF. The CDR3 nucleotides are TGTGCCTGGAGTGTAGCCAGGACGGGCATCGGGGAGCTGTTTTTT.

The rearrangement joins TRBV5-5 to TRBJ2-7; the D gene is possibly TRBD1 (5 bases). Germline V gene lookup returns CDR1 SGHKS and CDR2 YYEKEE (reference sequence). V shed 0 bases and J shed 2 bases, with 12 bases lying between them. The CDR3 is made up of 15 amino acids. The DNA of the CDR3 is TGTGCCAGCAGCTTGGCGGCAGGGTGGGCCTACGAGCAGTACTTC. This sequence encodes CASSLAAGWAYEQYF.

With respect to this clone: The sample contains more than one DNA sequence encoding this CDR3. V gene TRBV18 combines with J gene TRBJ2-7; no clear D gene. This CDR3 region has 13 residues. Germline values: CDR1 KGHSH, CDR2 LQKENI. V lost 0 bases and J lost 0, with 3 bases in between. This chain's CDR3 is CASSPPNSYEQYF. The CDR3 nucleotides read TGTGCCAGCTCACCACCGAACTCCTACGAGCAGTACTTC.

The CDR3 coding sequence is TGTGCCAGCAGTGGACAAGAGACCCAGTACTTC. Protein product: CASSGQETQYF. The chain links TRBV2 to TRBJ2-5; D is undetermined. Germline CDR1 and CDR2: SNHLY and FYNNEI. Trimming left V 4 bases short and J 2 bases short, with 2 bases between. The CDR3 contains 11 residues.

This chain connects TRBV5-4 to TRBJ2-5, with 13 bases identical to TRBD2. V trimming: 6 bases; J trimming: 7 bases; junction bases outside the gene matches: 12. From germline, CDR1 is SGHNT and CDR2 YYREEE (reference sequence). This CDR3 region has 16 residues. CDR3 DNA: TGTGCCAGCACCAAACAAGGACTAGCGGGGGCGAGGACCCAGTACTTC. Translation gives CASTKQGLAGARTQYF.

This clone was seen just once. The V call is TRBV18, the J call TRBJ2-4, with 7 bases aligning to TRBD2. V trimming: 2 bases; J trimming: 0 bases; junction bases outside the gene matches: 13. Germline loops: CDR1 KGHSH, CDR2 LQKENI. The CDR3 extends over 19 amino acids. CDR3 nucleotides: TGTGCCAGCTCACCAAGGGTCAAGGGAGGGGAACTAGCCAAAAACATTCAGTACTTC. Its translation: CASSPRVKGGELAKNIQYF.

This clone appeared a single time. The CDR3 protein is CASSFNGGSSYEQYF. The CDR3 DNA follows: TGTGCCAGCAGCTTCAATGGGGGGAGCTCCTACGAGCAGTACTTC. The V gene is TRBV5-6, the J gene TRBJ2-7; D perhaps matches TRBD2 (6 bases). This CDR3 comprises 15 residues. The V gene lost 2 bases and the J gene lost 0 bases, with 12 bases spanning the gap. Germline assignment: CDR1 SGHDT and CDR2 YYEEEE.

The gene calls are TRBV4-1 and TRBJ2-5, with D perhaps TRBD1 or TRBD2 (5 bases each). Looked up from germline, CDR1 is MGHRA and CDR2 is YSYEKL. The length of the CDR3 is 14 residues. V lost 3 bases to trimming and J lost 4 bases, with 12 bases between them. CDR3: CASSHSGGRETQYF. CDR3 coding DNA: TGCGCCAGCAGCCATAGTGGGGGAAGAGAGACCCAGTACTTC.

The chain combines TRBV4-2 with TRBJ2-5, with 11 bases that match TRBD2. Trimming removed 4 bases from V and 2 bases from J; junction bases left unmatched: 6. The CDR3 runs to 16 residues. CDR1 and CDR2 from the germline V gene are LGHNA and YNFKEQ. CDR3: CASSPLAGGLQETQYF. The CDR3, as DNA: TGTGCCAGCAGCCCTCTAGCGGGGGGCCTTCAAGAGACCCAGTACTTC.

The chain links TRBV7-2 to TRBJ1-2; no firm D call. Germline CDR1 and CDR2: SGHTA and FQGNSA. CDR3 length: 14 residues. V lost 7 bases and J lost 3, with 15 bases in between. The CDR3 here is CASTATRVDYGYTF. DNA of the CDR3: TGTGCCAGCACCGCCACAAGGGTCGACTATGGCTACACCTTC.

V gene TRBV6-1 combines with J gene TRBJ1-1, with TRBD1 matching over 7 bases. Germline trimming cut 10 bases from V and 1 base from J; bases unmatched to any gene: 6. This CDR3 contains 13 residues. CDR1 and CDR2 from the germline V gene are MNHNS and SASEGT. DNA of the CDR3: TGTGCCACCATGACAGGGCGGAACACTGAAGCTTTCTTT. It specifies CATMTGRNTEAFF.

This clone has a single count. A junction end diverges from the germline sequence, so it may reflect a read error. J is TRBJ2-3 and V is TRBV27, with TRBD1 as a possible D gene (6 bases). Germline V CDR1 and CDR2: MNHEY, SMNVEV (reference sequence). The length of the CDR3 is 11 residues. This CDR3 reads CASRSTGGLPF. CDR3 sequence (DNA): TGTGCCAGCAGATCGACAGGCGGGCTCCCTTTT.

The chain's CDR3 is CASSVAVTANYGYTF. The CDR3 bases are TGTGCCAGCAGCGTAGCAGTTACCGCTAACTATGGCTACACCTTC. The gene calls are TRBV9 and TRBJ1-2; D gene unclear. The CDR3 contains 15 residues. CDR1 is SGDLS, CDR2 YYNGEE, per germline. Trimming left V 0 bases short and J 0 bases short, with 9 bases between.

This chain connects TRBV10-1 to TRBJ1-2; D perhaps matches TRBD1 (5 bases). V gave up 3 bases and J gave up 10 bases, with 15 bases separating them. The germline gives CDR1 WNHNN, CDR2 SYGVQD (reference sequence). The CDR3 is 13 amino acids. In DNA form, the CDR3 reads TGCGCCAGCAGTGACGCAGGGTATAAGGACTACACCTTC. It yields the protein CASSDAGYKDYTF.

A single count supports this clone. This chain links TRBV5-1 with TRBJ2-1, with 7 bases aligning to TRBD2. CDR1 is SGHRS and CDR2 is YFSETQ in the germline V gene. The length of the CDR3 is 15 residues. Trimming took 0 bases from V and 4 from J; bases not matched to a gene: 4. The CDR3 DNA is TGCGCCAGCAGCTTGGGGCTAGCGGAGTACAATGAGCAGTTCTTC. This sequence encodes CASSLGLAEYNEQFF. The full variable domain, in which reference TRBV5-1 and TRBJ2-1 provide the parts outside the CDR3, is KAGVTQTPRYLIKTRGQQVTLSCSPISGHRSVSWYQQTPGQGLQFLFEYFSETQRNKGNFPGRFSGRQFSNSRSEMNVSTLELGDSALYLCASSLGLAEYNEQFFGPGTRLTVL.

The chain combines TRBV12-5 with TRBJ2-7, with a weak D call TRBD2 (7 bases). The V end was cut by 7 bases, the J end by 6 bases, with 22 bases between. This CDR3 has 15 residues. Germline CDR1 is LGHNT and CDR2 is FRNRAP. Written as DNA, the CDR3 is TGTGCTAGTGCCTACACAACTCGGGGGGCCCCCGAGCAGTACTTC. It codes for CASAYTTRGAPEQYF.

The genes are TRBV6-5 and TRBJ1-4; D may be TRBD1 (6 bases). V was pared by 6 bases and J by 5 bases, with 13 bases between. The CDR3 runs 14 residues. The germline V gene has CDR1 MNHEY and CDR2 SVGAGI. The DNA of the CDR3 is TGTGCCAGCAGCAGGGGACCGCAGAATGAAAAACTGTTTTTT. The encoded protein is CASSRGPQNEKLFF.

The chain carries TRBV7-9 and TRBJ2-5; either TRBD1 or TRBD2 may supply D (6 bases each). Trimming shortened V by 2 bases and J by 5 bases, and 18 bases separated the two germline ends. The CDR3 has 16 residues. CDR1 and CDR2 (germline): SEHNR, FQNEAQ (reference sequence). The DNA for the CDR3 is TGTGCCAGCAGCTTACCCCCGGGGGCGTATAGCGAGACCCAGTACTTC. This sequence encodes CASSLPPGAYSETQYF. The full variable domain, in which reference TRBV7-9 and TRBJ2-5 provide the parts outside the CDR3, is DTGVSQNPRHKITKRGQNVTFRCDPISEHNRLYWYRQTLGQGPEFLTYFQNEAQLEKSRLLSDRFSAERPKGSFSTLEIQRTEQGDSAMYLCASSLPPGAYSETQYFGPGTRLLVL.

The chain joins TRBV2 to TRBJ2-5; 9 bases are shared with TRBD1. The CDR3 is made up of 14 amino acids. Trimming removed 3 bases from V and 5 bases from J; junction bases left unmatched: 4. Looked up from germline, CDR1 is SNHLY and CDR2 is FYNNEI. The CDR3 bases are TGTGCCAGCAGTGAGGACAGGGGAGGGGAGACCCAGTACTTC. The encoded protein is CASSEDRGGETQYF. The whole variable domain, filled in from reference TRBV2 and TRBJ2-5, reads EPEVTQTPSHQVTQMGQEVILRCVPISNHLYFYWYRQILGQKVEFLVSFYNNEISEKSEIFDDQFSVERPDGSNFTLKIRSTKLEDSAMYFCASSEDRGGETQYFGPGTRLLVL.

The J gene is TRBJ2-5, the V gene TRBV7-9, with D perhaps assigned TRBD1 or TRBD2 (6 bases each). Germline V lookup: CDR1 SEHNR, CDR2 FQNEAQ (reference sequence). There are 13 residues in the CDR3. Trimming left V 5 bases short and J 5 bases short, with 12 bases between. The CDR3 is CASSRQGRETQYF. CDR3 sequence (DNA): TGTGCCAGCAGCCGTCAGGGGAGGGAGACCCAGTACTTC.

The chain recombines TRBV7-2 with TRBJ1-3; tentatively, D is TRBD1 (6 bases). The CDR3 loop spans 13 amino acids. Germline V gene data show CDR1 as SGHTA and CDR2 as FQGNSA. Deletions cut 5 bases from V and 1 base from J, with 6 bases between. CDR3 loop: CASSTGSGNTIYF. For the CDR3, the DNA is TGTGCCAGCAGCACAGGGTCTGGAAACACCATATATTTT.

Here the CDR3 reads CASSLNRDNFNEQFF. The CDR3, as DNA: TGTGCCAGCAGCCTAAACCGGGACAACTTCAATGAGCAGTTCTTC. V is TRBV7-3 and J is TRBJ2-1, with a possible D match to TRBD1 (6 bases). The CDR3 is 15 amino acids. V lost 5 bases and J lost 6, with 17 bases in between. Germline CDR1 SGHTA, CDR2 FQGTGA.

The chain recombines TRBV6-1 with TRBJ2-1, with no clear D. This CDR3 comprises 13 residues. Trimming took off 2 bases at V and 5 bases at J, with 7 bases between the two ends. The V gene's germline CDR1 is MNHNS and CDR2 SASEGT. The CDR3 spells CASSEFLDNEQFF. Here the CDR3 DNA reads TGTGCCAGCAGTGAATTTCTAGACAATGAGCAGTTCTTC.

The rearrangement links TRBV4-1 to TRBJ2-7; TRBD2 matches 11 bases. Germline lookup yields CDR1 MGHRA and CDR2 YSYEKL. The CDR3 sequence is 16 residues long. The J segment lost 2 bases and the V segment lost 1 base, leaving 4 bases of the junction unmatched. The CDR3 sequence is CASSQAPSGGTYEQYF. CDR3 DNA sequence: TGCGCCAGCAGCCAAGCTCCTAGCGGGGGGACCTACGAGCAGTACTTC.

The chain links TRBV7-3 to TRBJ2-1; 8 bases agree with TRBD2. The germline V gene encodes CDR1 SGHTA and CDR2 FQGTGA. The trim removed 4 bases at V and 5 bases at J, leaving 7 bases unmatched. The CDR3 is made up of 15 amino acids. Here the CDR3 DNA reads TGTGCCAGCAGCTCCACTGACGGGGGGGACAATGAGCAGTTCTTC. Amino acid sequence: CASSSTDGGDNEQFF.